This T cell receptor beta chain was profiled in a study of response to subunit inactivated influenza vaccine. Study findings and constraints: New T cells are recruited in small numbers by each seasonal influenza vaccination, according to the authors' suggestion.

The CDR3 runs to 14 residues. Trimming pared 4 bases from V and 7 bases from J, leaving 12 bases between. The germline V gene encodes CDR1 SGHRS and CDR2 YFSETQ. From the RT-PCR reads, TCRdb called clonotypes with MiXCR, one entry per CDR3 protein. This sample has approximately 730,000 distinct CDR3 sequences, with about 15% found just once. This clonotype was detected only a few times. Its antigen is as yet unknown. This clonotype was sampled from a middle-aged man who received an inactivated influenza vaccine. The specimen comprised PBMCs from blood, sampled 14 to 15 days before vaccination. This chain links TRBV5-1 with TRBJ1-6, with a weak D call TRBD1 (5 bases). For the CDR3, the DNA is TGCGCCAGCAGCCGGGACTCGTGGAATTCACCCCTCCACTTT. Encoded protein: CASSRDSWNSPLHF.